The following is a T cell receptor (beta chain) sequence with its context. No cognate antigen has been identified for it. Base qualities are missing; no much larger clone stands one base away. Samples from volunteer blood donors who had recovered from COVID-19 were contributed by a second Seattle source. Whole blood was collected in K2EDTA tubes by collaborating institutions according to the institutions' own protocols. For TCRbeta analysis, collaborators shipped samples in one of three forms: frozen whole blood, isolated PBMCs, or DNA extracted from either of those sample types. This sample was included in a study of blood T cell repertoires in COVID-19 (dated by TCRdb to between 2020 and 2021). Notes on the research overall: Collaborator samples came from the United States, Italy and Spain and covered acute and convalescent phases of COVID-19. The samples were drawn from the first 160 participants of the ongoing ImmuneRACE study and from 950 to 1,500 subjects provided by 6 global collaborators. The repertoires were made available in a free public database intended to serve as a resource for research on the immune response to SARS-CoV-2. Where HLA class I and class II types were available, the types were taken from metadata supplied by the sample provider, not from assay-based typing. The prospective study material was composed of cDNA or gDNA derived from T cells, B-cell-depleted T cells, or PBMCs. A de-identified subject ID, COVID-19 status, age in years and sex were almost always included in the sample metadata. Deeply sampled blood TCRbeta repertoires from subjects exposed to, actively infected with, or recovered from COVID-19 were included in the dataset. Broader findings and caveats from the paper: The quantity of clinical and demographic metadata differed by source and by participant and was supplied without curation.

The immunoSEQ Assay, a bias-controlled multiplex PCR, was used to amplify TCRbeta CDR3 regions from genomic DNA. In the authors' own workflow: The number of nucleated cells in each sample was estimated by amplification of reference gene primers within the assay. To quantify the absolute abundance of each unique TCRbeta CDR3 rearrangement, sequence reads were collapsed and filtered. For each sample, productive Simpson clonality was calculated as the square root of Simpson's diversity index across productive rearrangements. In its TCRdb copy, this immuneACCESS table keeps in-frame sequences only and misses some clones. Where compared with another copy, unresolved V genes explain less than half of these, and the others have no known cause. That table supplies the V and J calls and clone size; D and trimming were determined from the DNA. The sample table holds 200,000 to 300,000 clones, of which roughly 87% were seen once. 7.2% of the sample belongs to the ten largest clones.

The sequence derives from a man aged 55-75 years who had recovered from COVID-19. The sample comprised peripheral blood.

The DNA sequence reads TGTGCCAGCGGATTCTCGCGACAGGAGGGCTACACCTTC. It codes for CASGFSRQEGYTF. This sequence uses TRBV6-5 and TRBJ1-2; tentative D gene TRBD1, with 6 bases matching. The germline V gene provides CDR1 MNHEY and CDR2 SVGAGI. CDR3 length: 13 amino acids, cysteine to phenylalanine. This entry keeps only the CDR3 DNA: 39 bases, framed from base 1. The V and J ends are trimmed by 8 bases and 8 bases, leaving 18 bases between them.